This TCR beta chain was captured by sequencing in a study of cytomegalovirus exposure and HLA in healthy donors listed by TCRdb under 2017. Looking at the study overall: An earlier analysis of some 620 of the donors reported around 280 Gb of sequence data and 95 million to 140 million unique TCR beta sequences obtained from around 190 million T cells. Genome-wide SNP genotypes for about three fifths of the 666 donors were used in a later genetic analysis, which treated that subset as a discovery cohort. Among 398 genotyped donors of the cohort, an average of approximately 240,000 unique TCR beta nucleotide sequences was sequenced per donor, of which roughly 18% were non-productive. The study profiled the T cell repertoires of 666 subjects by immunosequencing and related them to cytomegalovirus serostatus. Several DR-DQ haplotypes were treated as single units for association and clustering because of strong linkage in the cohort. HLA typing covered class I and class II loci at four-digit resolution. Every repertoire in the discovery cohort had been generated on one and the same sequencing platform. The study combined high-throughput TCR immunosequencing, statistical association of individual TCRs with disease status, and machine learning to predict cytomegalovirus infection status. The later analysis used no new phenotypic data to find candidate immune exposures, relying instead on TCR beta sequences and their occurrence across donors. The number of typed donors differed by locus: about 629-630 for A, B, C, DRB1 and DQB1; some 500 for DQA1; around 610 for DPA1; and 400 to 480 for DPB1. The study was designed to test whether signatures of past pathogen exposure could be identified by cataloging public T cell receptors. Approximately 330 gigabases of sequencing data and around 85 million unique TCR sequences made up an early release that covered approximately 700 HLA-typed donors. Alongside the repertoire data, information on donor age, sex, ethnicity and CMV serostatus was compiled. Along with the roughly 610-subject first cohort, a separate validation cohort of around 110 different subjects was used. A later analysis re-examined previously published TCR beta repertoires from more than 650 donors and added high-resolution HLA genotyping to investigate patterns of TCR occurrence. An earlier analysis of 587 of the donors applied high-throughput TCR beta sequencing to assess whether each TCR beta V gene segment acted as functional or pseudogenic. Among the roughly 400 genotyped donors, about 83% belonged to the genetic ancestry cluster associated with self-reported Caucasian donors. The paper's findings and limits, for the study overall: In an earlier analysis of 587 of the donors, most TCR beta V segments appeared in productive rearrangements about 90% or about 30% of the time, broadly matching IMGT annotations. The 87-base-pair reads could not distinguish some IMGT-functional V segments, including TRBV6-2 and TRBV6-3, so those segments were excluded. When HLA alleles, especially DR and DQ, strongly co-occurred, TCR associations were difficult to assign to individual alleles. An association between a missense DCLRE1C variant and V-gene and J-gene trimming of TCR beta chains was found in a later genetic analysis and replicated in an independent cohort. In a later analysis, HLA-associated TCR beta chains showed more clonal expansion and lower generation probabilities than non-associated chains that were equally common. Cytomegalovirus status was reported to be diagnosed by the classifier with high specificity and sensitivity in both the original and validation cohorts. Because HLA typing was missing for some donors at each locus, association tests included only the typed subset. Immune exposure information for the cohort was limited to CMV serostatus. The authors suggested that the approach could potentially be generalized to other disease states and immunological phenotypes. A further reported finding was that TCR beta sequences accurately predicted the HLA-A and HLA-B alleles for most subjects in the first cohort. The earlier analysis of approximately 560 of the donors excluded roughly 16 rarely observed V segments, including chromosome 9 orphons, because counts were too low. A later analysis associated some 17,000 TCR beta sequences with specific HLA alleles at a false discovery rate of 0.05. According to a later analysis, parvovirus B19, influenza, CMV and Epstein-Barr virus appeared linked to several top co-occurrence clusters. Presence/absence analyses assumed roughly uniform sequencing depth across donors, an assumption that may not hold. This cohort had only TCR beta chains sequenced, and the lack of alpha or paired-chain data limited which features could be detected. A total of 164 TCR beta chains were listed by the study as associated with cytomegalovirus. A cluster of highly shared sequence variants was judged likely to be a technical artifact of the sequencing pipeline. While some public TCRs were present in many individuals, most TCR sequences turned up only very rarely across donors. A later analysis found that most CMV-associated TCR beta chains appeared HLA-restricted, with HLA associations seemingly driven largely by CMV exposure. A later analysis found that TCR association rates varied across HLA loci, with DRB1 alleles showing the most associated TCRs and HLA-C alleles the fewest. In vitro tests confirmed that a few of the cytomegalovirus-associated TCR beta chains recognize cytomegalovirus antigens. A later genetic analysis reported fewer N-insertions in productive TCRs among donors in an Asian-associated ancestry cluster than the roughly 700-donor mean. Correlated functional status among segregating V segments might reflect linkage disequilibrium, but an unknown experimental factor could not be ruled out.

Receptors were amplified or captured by the immunoSEQ multiplex PCR assay. The multiplex PCR relied on a mix of 60 forward primers for TCR Vbeta segments and 13 reverse primers for TCR Jbeta segments. The CDR3 region of rearranged TCR beta genes was amplified from genomic DNA with a multiplex PCR assay. The amplified TCR beta libraries were sequenced on the Illumina HiSeq System as 87-base-pair reads. In the source study's methods: In a later analysis, approximately 74 million unique TCR beta chains were counted across the approximately 670 repertoires, and approximately 9.9 million of these chains were shared by at least two donors. To remove PCR and sequencing errors, raw reads were error-corrected and collapsed into unique sequences using a nearest-neighbor algorithm that merged closely related sequences. V, D and J gene segments were assigned by aligning CDR3 sequences to IMGT reference sequences. Each retained sequence needed at least a six-nucleotide match to both a V gene segment and a J gene segment. A rearrangement counted as productive if the CDR3 had no stop codons and remained in frame with V and J, and every other rearrangement counted as non-productive. Following IMGT convention, CDR3 was defined as the stretch from the second conserved V-encoded cysteine up to the conserved J-encoded phenylalanine. The earlier analysis of 500 to 600 of the donors excluded sequences that lacked an unambiguous match to a single V gene segment. An earlier analysis of 550 to 650 of the donors classified V segments as functional when productive rearrangements were above 56.7% and as segregating when the standard deviation between donors was above 5%. A statistical classification framework was developed to diagnose cytomegalovirus status using the catalog of TCR beta chain sequences. A later analysis assigned V and J genes by comparing TCR nucleotide sequences with IMGT/GENE-DB human TR gene sequences. A later analysis assigned CDR3 sequences and most-parsimonious VDJ recombination scenarios with the TCRdist pipeline. In a later analysis, each TCR beta chain was defined by its CDR3 amino acid sequence together with its V-gene family, and reads without a unique V-gene family were excluded. To address suspected cross-contamination and a sequencing artifact, a later analysis removed roughly 640 highly shared, low-generation-probability nucleotide sequences. In a later analysis, a clonal expansion index was calculated for each public chain from normalized within-repertoire ranks of inferred template counts. In a later analysis, generation probabilities were computed using a VDJ recombination model fitted to out-of-frame rearrangements, and the results were checked against IGoR. Hypergeometric tests were used in a later analysis to score TCR-TCR, TCR-HLA and TCR-CMV co-occurrence, with a repertoire-size bias correction applied to the TCR pairs. A later analysis estimated false discovery rates by permuting HLA or CMV assignments 20 times. In a later analysis, co-occurring TCRs were grouped using DBSCAN, with TCRdist sequence similarity added in when clustering inside HLA-allele-positive subsets. Co-occurrence clustering excluded repertoires with fewer than 30,000 or more than 120,000 public chains, plus five with anomalous nucleotide sharing. TCRdb's version of the immuneACCESS table is confined to in-frame rearrangements and falls short of the full clone set. An unresolved V gene accounts for under half of the shortfall where checked; the remainder is of unknown origin. The V and J calls and clone size were taken over from that table, and D and trimming were inferred from the DNA. This sample has more than 85,000 clones in its table, and roughly 9.4% of those were observed once. Together, the top ten hold 5.1% of the sample.

This clone was detected many times. This receptor's antigen is unknown. No per-base quality is available; no much larger clone lies one base away. V trim: 3 bases; J trim: 10 bases; unmatched bases: 11. The CDR3, from cysteine to phenylalanine, totals 16 residues. The retained sequence is limited to the CDR3, 48 bases, with the frame set at the first base. Looking up the germline V gene yields CDR1 MDHEN and CDR2 SYDVKM. The cohort consisted of approximately 670 healthy bone marrow donors. All cohort members were sampled while nominally healthy, although unrecorded immune exposures were likely present. The donor tested CMV seropositive, placing the donor among the 289 seropositive members of the cohort. A peripheral blood sample was collected from each donor, and TCR beta sequencing was performed on peripheral blood mononuclear cells. Genomic DNA was extracted from the blood cell samples with the Qiagen DNeasy Blood Extraction Kit.

This TCR was recovered from a man aged 50 to 59 in good health and CMV-seropositive. Input material: PBMCs. The chain is made from TRBV28 and TRBJ1-6; 8 central bases correspond to TRBD1. The CDR3 is CASSFPPRTGRSPLHF. Here is the DNA: TGTGCCAGCAGTTTCCCCCCCCGGACAGGGAGATCACCCCTCCACTTT.